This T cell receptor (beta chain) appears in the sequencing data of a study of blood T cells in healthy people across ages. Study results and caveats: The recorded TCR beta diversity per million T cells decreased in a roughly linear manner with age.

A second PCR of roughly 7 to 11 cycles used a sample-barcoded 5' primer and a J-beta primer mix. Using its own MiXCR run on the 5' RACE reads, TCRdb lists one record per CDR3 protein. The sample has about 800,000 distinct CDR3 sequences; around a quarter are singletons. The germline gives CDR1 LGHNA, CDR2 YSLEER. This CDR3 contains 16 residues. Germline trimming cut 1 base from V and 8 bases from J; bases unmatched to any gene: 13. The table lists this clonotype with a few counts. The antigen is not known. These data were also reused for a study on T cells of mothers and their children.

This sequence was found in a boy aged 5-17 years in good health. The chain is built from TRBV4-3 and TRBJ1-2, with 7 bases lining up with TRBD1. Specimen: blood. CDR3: CASSQARGTDLLGYTF. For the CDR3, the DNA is TGCGCCAGCAGCCAAGCCCGAGGGACAGACCTCCTAGGCTACACCTTC.